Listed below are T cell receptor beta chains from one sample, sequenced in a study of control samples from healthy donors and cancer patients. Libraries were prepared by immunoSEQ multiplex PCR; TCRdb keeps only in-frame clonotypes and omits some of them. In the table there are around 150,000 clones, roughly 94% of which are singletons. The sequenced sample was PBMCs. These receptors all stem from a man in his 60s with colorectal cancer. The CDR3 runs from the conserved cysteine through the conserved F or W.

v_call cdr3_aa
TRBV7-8 CASSSDRGRPGHTIYF
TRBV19 CASSRGYGDQPQHF
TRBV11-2 CASSPALDTEAFF
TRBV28 CASSLPSGQGLQPQHF
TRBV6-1 CASSLEDRVNYGYTF
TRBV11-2 CASSWGGDTEAFF
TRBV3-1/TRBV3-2 CASSQVSDYEQYF
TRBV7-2 CASSLVGGGITDTQYF
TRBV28 CASTHQRGGLETQYF
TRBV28 CASSFKQDTAGTF
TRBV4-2 CASSQDRGVETQYF
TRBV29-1 CSVTRQGGFYEQYF
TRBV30 CAWSVRDRDSGEQYF
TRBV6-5 CASSYGGDAVNSPLHF
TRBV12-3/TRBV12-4 CASSLTASYEQYF
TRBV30 CAWKQGSSNYGYTF